What follows describes a single TCR beta chain. This CDR3 region has 13 residues. Germline V gives CDR1 LNHDA, CDR2 SQIVND (reference sequence). Deletions cut 9 bases from V and 4 bases from J, with 12 bases between. The data originate from a study of T cell clones after liver transplantation. The wider study: In this trial, immunosuppression withdrawal was attempted within 2 years of liver transplant. Three of eight recipients were HCV-positive; others had non-autoimmune, non-viral indications.

Assay: immunoSEQ multiplex PCR; the TCRdb copy retains only in-frame clones and omits some. In the table there are some 20,000 clones, about 87% of which are singletons. The gene calls are TRBV19 and TRBJ2-2, with a weak D call TRBD2 (5 bases). The TCR was taken from a human donor who received a liver transplant. Sequencing was performed on CD8+ T cells from blood, taken before liver transplant. In DNA form, the CDR3 reads TGTGCCAGCGGCGAGGGTGTCACCGGGGAGCTGTTTTTT. Amino acids: CASGEGVTGELFF.